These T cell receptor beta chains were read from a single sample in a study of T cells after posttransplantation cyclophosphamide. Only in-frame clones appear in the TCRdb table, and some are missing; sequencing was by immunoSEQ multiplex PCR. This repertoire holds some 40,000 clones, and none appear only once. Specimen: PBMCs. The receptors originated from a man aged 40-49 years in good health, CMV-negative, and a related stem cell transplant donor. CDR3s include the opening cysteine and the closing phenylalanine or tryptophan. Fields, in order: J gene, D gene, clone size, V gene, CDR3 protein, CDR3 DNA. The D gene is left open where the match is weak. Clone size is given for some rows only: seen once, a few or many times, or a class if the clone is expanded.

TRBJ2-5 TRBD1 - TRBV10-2 CASSGQVQETQYF TGCGCCAGCTCAGGACAGGTCCAAGAGACCCAGTACTTC
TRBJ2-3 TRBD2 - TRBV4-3 CASSQVGLADTDTQYF TGCGCCAGCAGCCAAGTTGGACTAGCGGACACAGATACGCAGTATTTT
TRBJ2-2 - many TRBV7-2 CASTQTSFSAGELFF TGTGCCAGCACCCAAACTTCTTTCTCCGCCGGGGAGCTGTTTTTT
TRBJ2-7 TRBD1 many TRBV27 CASSVRRDRGYEQYF TGTGCCAGCAGTGTTAGGAGGGACAGGGGCTACGAGCAGTACTTC
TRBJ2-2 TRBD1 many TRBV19 CASSDRDRGRGGTGELFF TGTGCCAGTTCAGACCGGGACAGGGGGCGAGGAGGAACCGGGGAGCTGTTTTTT
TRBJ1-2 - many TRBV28 CASSPITGTLNYGYTF TGTGCCAGCAGTCCGATTACCGGGACACTTAACTATGGCTACACCTTC
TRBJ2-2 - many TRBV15 CATSRGRGSRTGELFF TGTGCCACCAGCAGAGGAAGAGGTTCGAGGACCGGGGAGCTGTTTTTT
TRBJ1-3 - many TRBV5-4 CASSLQGVSGNTIYF TGTGCCAGCAGCTTACAGGGCGTCTCTGGAAACACCATATATTTT
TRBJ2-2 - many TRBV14 CASSQKRGDTGELFF TGTGCCAGCAGCCAAAAACGAGGAGACACCGGGGAGCTGTTTTTT
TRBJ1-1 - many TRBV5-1 CASSLEIVNTEAFF TGCGCCAGCAGCTTGGAGATAGTGAACACTGAAGCTTTCTTT
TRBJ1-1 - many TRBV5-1 CASSVGGRNTEAFF TGCGCCAGCAGCGTCGGGGGGCGGAACACTGAAGCTTTCTTT
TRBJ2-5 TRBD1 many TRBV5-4 CASSFGGTGVETQYF TGTGCCAGCAGCTTCGGCGGGACAGGGGTAGAGACCCAGTACTTC
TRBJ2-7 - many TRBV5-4 CASSLRGRDTSYEQYF TGTGCCAGCAGCTTGAGGGGCCGGGACACCTCCTACGAGCAGTACTTC
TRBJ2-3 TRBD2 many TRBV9 CASSVGLAGISATSTDTQYF TGTGCCAGCAGCGTAGGACTAGCGGGAATTTCGGCAACTAGCACAGATACGCAGTATTTT
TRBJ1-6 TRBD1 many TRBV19 CASSFRDSNSPLHF TGTGCCAGTAGCTTTAGGGACAGTAATTCACCCCTCCACTTT
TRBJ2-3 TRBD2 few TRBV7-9 CASSLGTSVNTDTQYF TGTGCCAGCAGCTTAGGGACTAGCGTAAACACAGATACGCAGTATTTT
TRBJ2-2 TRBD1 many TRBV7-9 CASSSRGQENTGELFF TGTGCCAGCAGCTCCCGAGGACAGGAAAACACCGGGGAGCTGTTTTTT
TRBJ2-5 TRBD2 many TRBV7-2 CASRGVAGGQETQYF TGTGCCAGCAGAGGAGTAGCGGGAGGGCAAGAGACCCAGTACTTC
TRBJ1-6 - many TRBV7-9 CASSLASVANSPLHF TGTGCCAGCAGCTTAGCCTCCGTGGCCAATTCACCCCTCCACTTT
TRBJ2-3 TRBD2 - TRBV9 CASSVEGTGGGTDTQYF TGTGCCAGCAGCGTAGAAGGAACGGGGGGAGGCACAGATACGCAGTATTTT